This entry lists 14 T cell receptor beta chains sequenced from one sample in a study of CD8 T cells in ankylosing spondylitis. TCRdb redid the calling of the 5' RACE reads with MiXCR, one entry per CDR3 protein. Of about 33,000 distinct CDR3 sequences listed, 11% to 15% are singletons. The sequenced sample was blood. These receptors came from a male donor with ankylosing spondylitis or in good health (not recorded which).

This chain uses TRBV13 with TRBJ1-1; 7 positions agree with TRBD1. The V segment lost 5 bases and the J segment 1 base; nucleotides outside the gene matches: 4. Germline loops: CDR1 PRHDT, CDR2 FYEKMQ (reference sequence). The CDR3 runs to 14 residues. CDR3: CASSPDRRNTEAFF. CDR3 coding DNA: TGTGCCAGCAGCCCGGACAGGAGGAACACTGAAGCTTTCTTT.

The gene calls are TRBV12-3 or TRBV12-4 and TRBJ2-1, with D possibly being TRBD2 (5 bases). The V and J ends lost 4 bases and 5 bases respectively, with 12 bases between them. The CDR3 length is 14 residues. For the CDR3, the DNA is TGTGCCAGCAGTTCGATGGAGGCCCACAATGAGCAGTTCTTC. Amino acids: CASSSMEAHNEQFF.

The CDR3: CASSQGRGVNSPLHF. CDR3 coding DNA: TGTGCCAGCAGCCAAGGGCGGGGGGTTAATTCACCCCTCCACTTT. The gene calls are TRBV3-1 and TRBJ1-6; a weak D match, TRBD1 (5 bases). The CDR3 extends over 15 amino acids. The germline V gene encodes CDR1 LGHDT and CDR2 YNNKEL (reference sequence). The germline V and J ends were trimmed by 1 base and 6 bases, with 10 bases remaining between them.

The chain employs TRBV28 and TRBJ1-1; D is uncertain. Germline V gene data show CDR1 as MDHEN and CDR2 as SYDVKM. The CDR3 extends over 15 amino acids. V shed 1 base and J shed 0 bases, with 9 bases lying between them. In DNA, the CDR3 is TGTGCCAGCAGTTTATACGGGAACATGAACACTGAAGCTTTCTTT. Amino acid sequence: CASSLYGNMNTEAFF.

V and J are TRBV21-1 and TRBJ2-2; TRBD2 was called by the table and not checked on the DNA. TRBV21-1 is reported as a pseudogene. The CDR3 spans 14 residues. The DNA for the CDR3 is TGTGCCAGCAGCAAAGAGGAGGACCCCGGGGAGCTGTTTTTT. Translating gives CASSKEEDPGELFF.

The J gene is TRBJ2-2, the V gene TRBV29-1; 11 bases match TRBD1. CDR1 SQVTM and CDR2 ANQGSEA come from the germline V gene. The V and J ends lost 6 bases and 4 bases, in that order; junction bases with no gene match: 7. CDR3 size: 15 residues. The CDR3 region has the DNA TGCAGCGTGTCCGGGACAGGGGGGTTCACCGGGGAGCTGTTTTTT. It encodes CSVSGTGGFTGELFF.

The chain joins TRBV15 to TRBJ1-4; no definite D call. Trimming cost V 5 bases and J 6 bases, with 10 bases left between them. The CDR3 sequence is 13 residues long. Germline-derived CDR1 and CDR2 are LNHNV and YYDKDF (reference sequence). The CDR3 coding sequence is TGTGCCACCAGCGAAGGGCGGTATGAAAAACTGTTTTTT. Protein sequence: CATSEGRYEKLFF.

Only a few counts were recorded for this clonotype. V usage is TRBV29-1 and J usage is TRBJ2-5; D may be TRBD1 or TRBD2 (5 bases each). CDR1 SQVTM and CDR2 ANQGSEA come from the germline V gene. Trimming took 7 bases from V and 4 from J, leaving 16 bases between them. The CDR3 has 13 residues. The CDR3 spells CSEAPLGGETQYF. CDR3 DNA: TGCAGCGAAGCCCCCCTTGGGGGAGAGACCCAGTACTTC.

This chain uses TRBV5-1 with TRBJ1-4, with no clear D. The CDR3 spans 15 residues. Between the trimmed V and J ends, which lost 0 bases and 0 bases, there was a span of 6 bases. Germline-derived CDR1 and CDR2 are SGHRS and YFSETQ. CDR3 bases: TGCGCCAGCAGCTTGGCACCAGCAACTAATGAAAAACTGTTTTTT. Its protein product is CASSLAPATNEKLFF.

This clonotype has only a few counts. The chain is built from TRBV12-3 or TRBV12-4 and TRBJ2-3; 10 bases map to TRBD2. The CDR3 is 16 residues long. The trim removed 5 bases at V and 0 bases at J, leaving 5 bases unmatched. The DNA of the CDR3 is TGTGCCAGCAGTCACGGGACTAGCGAAAGCACAGATACGCAGTATTTT. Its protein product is CASSHGTSESTDTQYF.

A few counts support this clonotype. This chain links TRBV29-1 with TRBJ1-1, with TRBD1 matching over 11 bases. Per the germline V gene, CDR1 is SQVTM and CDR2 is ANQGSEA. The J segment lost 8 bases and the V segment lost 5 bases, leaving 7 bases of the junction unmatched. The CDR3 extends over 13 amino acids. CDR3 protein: CSVPGTGGREAFF. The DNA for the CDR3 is TGCAGCGTTCCTGGGACAGGGGGAAGAGAAGCTTTCTTT.

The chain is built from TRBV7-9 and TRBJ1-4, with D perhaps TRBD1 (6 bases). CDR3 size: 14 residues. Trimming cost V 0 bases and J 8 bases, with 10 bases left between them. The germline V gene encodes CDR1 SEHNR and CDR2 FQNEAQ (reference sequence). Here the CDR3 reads CASSLAAGDEKLFF. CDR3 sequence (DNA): TGTGCCAGCAGCTTAGCGGCAGGGGACGAAAAACTGTTTTTT.

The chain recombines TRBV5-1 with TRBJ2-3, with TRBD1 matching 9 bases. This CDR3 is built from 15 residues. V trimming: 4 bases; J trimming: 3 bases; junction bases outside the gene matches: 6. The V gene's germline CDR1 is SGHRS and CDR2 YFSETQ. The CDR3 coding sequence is TGCGCCAGCAGCCCGGACAGGGGAAGAACAGATACGCAGTATTTT. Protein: CASSPDRGRTDTQYF.

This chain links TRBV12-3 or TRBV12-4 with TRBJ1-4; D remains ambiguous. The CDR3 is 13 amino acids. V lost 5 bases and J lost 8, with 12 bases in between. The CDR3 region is CASSRRPGEKLFF. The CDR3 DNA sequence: TGTGCCAGCAGTCGACGGCCAGGAGAAAAACTGTTTTTT.